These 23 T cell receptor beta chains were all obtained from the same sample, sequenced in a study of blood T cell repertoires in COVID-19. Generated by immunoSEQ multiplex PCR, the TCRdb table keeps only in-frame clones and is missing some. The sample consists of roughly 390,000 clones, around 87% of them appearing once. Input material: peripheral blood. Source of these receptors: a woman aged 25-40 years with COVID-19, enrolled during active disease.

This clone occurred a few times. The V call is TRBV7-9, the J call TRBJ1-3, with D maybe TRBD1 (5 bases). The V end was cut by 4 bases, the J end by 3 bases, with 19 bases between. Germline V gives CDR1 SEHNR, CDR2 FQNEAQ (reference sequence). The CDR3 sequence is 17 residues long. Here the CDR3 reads CASSSPLDIRGGNTIYF. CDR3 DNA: TGTGCCAGCAGCTCCCCGCTGGACATTCGAGGTGGAAACACCATATATTTT.

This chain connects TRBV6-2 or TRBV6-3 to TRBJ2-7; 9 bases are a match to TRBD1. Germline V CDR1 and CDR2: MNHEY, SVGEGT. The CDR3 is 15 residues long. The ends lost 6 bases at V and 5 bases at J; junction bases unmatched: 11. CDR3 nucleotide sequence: TGTGCCAGCAGCCAATTAGCCGGGACAGGGCACGAGCAGTACTTC. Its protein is CASSQLAGTGHEQYF.

CDR3 amino acids: CASSSGQSGFYEQYF. The CDR3 coding sequence is TGTGCCAGCAGCTCGGGACAGAGTGGCTTCTACGAGCAGTACTTC. V and J are TRBV7-9 and TRBJ2-7; 7 bases map to TRBD1. The length of the CDR3 is 15 residues. Germline CDR1 reads SEHNR; CDR2 reads FQNEAQ (reference sequence). Trimming at V came to 4 bases and at J to 3 bases, leaving 9 bases not matched to a gene.

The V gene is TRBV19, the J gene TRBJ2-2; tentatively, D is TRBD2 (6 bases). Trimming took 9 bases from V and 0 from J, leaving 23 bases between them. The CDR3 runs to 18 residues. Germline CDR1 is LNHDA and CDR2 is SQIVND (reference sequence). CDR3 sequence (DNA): TGTGCCAGCACTGCATCGGGACTGGTATTTTCGAACACCGGGGAGCTGTTTTTT. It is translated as CASTASGLVFSNTGELFF.

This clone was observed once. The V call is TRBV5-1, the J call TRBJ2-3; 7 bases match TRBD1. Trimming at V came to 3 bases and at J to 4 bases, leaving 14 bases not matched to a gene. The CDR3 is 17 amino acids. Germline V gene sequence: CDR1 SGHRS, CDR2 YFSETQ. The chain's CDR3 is CASSSPGRGLEADTQYF. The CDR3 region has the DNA TGCGCCAGCAGCTCCCCTGGAAGGGGGCTCGAAGCAGATACGCAGTATTTT.

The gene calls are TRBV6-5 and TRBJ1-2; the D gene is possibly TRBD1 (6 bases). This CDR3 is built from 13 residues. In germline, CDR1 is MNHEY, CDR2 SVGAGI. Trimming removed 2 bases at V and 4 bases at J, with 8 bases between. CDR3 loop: CASSYRTAYGYTF. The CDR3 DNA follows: TGTGCCAGCAGTTACAGGACAGCCTATGGCTACACCTTC.

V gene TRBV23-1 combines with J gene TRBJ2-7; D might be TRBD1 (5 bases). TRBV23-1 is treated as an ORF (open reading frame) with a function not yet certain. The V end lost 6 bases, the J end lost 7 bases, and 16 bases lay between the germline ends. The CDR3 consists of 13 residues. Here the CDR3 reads CASSVYRGQEQYF. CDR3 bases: TGCGCCAGCAGCGTGTATAGGGGCCAGGAGCAGTACTTC.

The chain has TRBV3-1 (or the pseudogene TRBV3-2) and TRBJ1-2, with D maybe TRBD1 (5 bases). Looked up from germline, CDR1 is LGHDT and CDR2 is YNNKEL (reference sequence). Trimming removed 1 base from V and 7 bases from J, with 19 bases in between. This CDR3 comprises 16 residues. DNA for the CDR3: TGTGCCAGCAGCCAAGTAGGTAGGAGGGGCGTAAGTGGCTACACCTTC. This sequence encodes CASSQVGRRGVSGYTF.

The CDR3 sequence: CASSQAGQANTEAFF. Here the CDR3 DNA reads TGCGCCAGCAGCCAAGCTGGACAGGCAAACACTGAAGCTTTCTTT. The chain couples TRBV4-3 to TRBJ1-1, with 7 bases lining up with TRBD1. Losses at the gene ends were 1 base for V and 2 bases for J; bases not matched to a gene: 4. CDR3 length: 15 residues. The germline V gene encodes CDR1 LGHNA and CDR2 YSLEER.

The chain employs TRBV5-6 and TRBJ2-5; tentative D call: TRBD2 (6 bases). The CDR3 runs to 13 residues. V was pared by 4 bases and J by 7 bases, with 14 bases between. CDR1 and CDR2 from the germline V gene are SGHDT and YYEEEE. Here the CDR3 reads CASSDLGGRTQYF. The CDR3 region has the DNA TGTGCCAGCAGCGACCTTGGAGGGAGGACCCAGTACTTC.

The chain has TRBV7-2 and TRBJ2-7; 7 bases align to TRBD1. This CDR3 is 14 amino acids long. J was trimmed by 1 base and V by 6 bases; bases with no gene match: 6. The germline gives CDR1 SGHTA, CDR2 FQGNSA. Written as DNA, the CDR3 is TGTGCCAGCAGTCGCGACAGGGCGTCCTACGAGCAGTACTTC. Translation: CASSRDRASYEQYF. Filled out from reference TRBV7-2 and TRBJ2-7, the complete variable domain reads GAGVSQSPSNKVTEKGKDVELRCDPISGHTALYWYRQSLGQGLEFLIYFQGNSAPDKSGLPSDRFSAERTGGSVSTLTIQRTQQEDSAVYLCASSRDRASYEQYFGPGTRLTVT.

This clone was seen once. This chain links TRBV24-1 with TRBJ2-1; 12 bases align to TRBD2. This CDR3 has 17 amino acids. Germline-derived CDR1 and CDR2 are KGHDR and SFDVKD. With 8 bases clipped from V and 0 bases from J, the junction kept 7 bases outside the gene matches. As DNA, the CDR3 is TGTGCCACCAAAGGGACTAGCGGGTCGAGCTCCTACAATGAGCAGTTCTTC. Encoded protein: CATKGTSGSSSYNEQFF.

DNA of the CDR3: TGTGCCGCCCGGGACAGCTCGCCCACCGGGGAGCTGTTTTTT. This encodes CAARDSSPTGELFF. The J gene is TRBJ2-2, the V gene TRBV10-3; TRBD1 matches at 7 bases. CDR3 length equals 14 residues. Germline V gene lookup returns CDR1 ENHRY and CDR2 SYGVKD. V was pared by 11 bases and J by 4 bases, with 10 bases of the junction left unmatched.

The DNA for the CDR3 is TGTGCCAGCAGCCCAACAGGGTTTGGTTTAGATACGCAGTATTTT. Residues: CASSPTGFGLDTQYF. The rearrangement joins TRBV9 to TRBJ2-3; the D gene is possibly TRBD1 (6 bases). The CDR3 totals 15 residues. Germline V gene data show CDR1 as SGDLS and CDR2 as YYNGEE. V shed 4 bases and J shed 5 bases, with 17 bases lying between them. Complete variable domain (other parts from reference TRBV9 and TRBJ2-3): DSGVTQTPKHLITATGQRVTLRCSPRSGDLSVYWYQQSLDQGLQFLIQYYNGEERAKGNILERFSAQQFPDLHSELNLSSLELGDSALYFCASSPTGFGLDTQYFGPGTRLTVL.

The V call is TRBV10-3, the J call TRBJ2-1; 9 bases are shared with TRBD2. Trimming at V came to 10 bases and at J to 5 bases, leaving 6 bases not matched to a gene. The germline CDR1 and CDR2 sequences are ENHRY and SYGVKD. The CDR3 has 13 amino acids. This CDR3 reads CANQREANNEQFF. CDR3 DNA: TGTGCCAACCAGCGGGAGGCGAACAATGAGCAGTTCTTC.

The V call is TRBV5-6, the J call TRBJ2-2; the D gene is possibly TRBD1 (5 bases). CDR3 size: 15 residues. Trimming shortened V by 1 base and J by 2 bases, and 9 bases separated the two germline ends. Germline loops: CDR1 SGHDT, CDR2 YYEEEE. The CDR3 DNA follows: TGTGCCAGCAGCTTGACAGGAGCCAACACCGGGGAGCTGTTTTTT. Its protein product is CASSLTGANTGELFF.

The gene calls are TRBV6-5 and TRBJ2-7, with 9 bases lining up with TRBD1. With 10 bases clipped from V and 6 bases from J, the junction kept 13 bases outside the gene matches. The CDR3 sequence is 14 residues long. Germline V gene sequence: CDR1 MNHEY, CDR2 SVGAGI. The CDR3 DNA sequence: TGTGCCATACGGACAGGGGCCTATTCGGGCGAGCAGTACTTC. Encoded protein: CAIRTGAYSGEQYF.

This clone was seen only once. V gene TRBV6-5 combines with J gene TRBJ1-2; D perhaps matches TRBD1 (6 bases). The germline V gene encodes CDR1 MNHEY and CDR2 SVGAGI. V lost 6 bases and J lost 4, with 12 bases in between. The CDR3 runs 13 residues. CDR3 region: CASRRQAGYGYTF. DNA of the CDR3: TGTGCCAGCAGGCGACAGGCGGGCTATGGCTACACCTTC.

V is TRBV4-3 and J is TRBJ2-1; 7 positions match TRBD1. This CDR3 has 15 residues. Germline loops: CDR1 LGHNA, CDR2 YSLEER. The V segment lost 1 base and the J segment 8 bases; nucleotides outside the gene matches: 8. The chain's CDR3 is CASSQAGTAGDEQFF. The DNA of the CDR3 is TGCGCCAGCAGCCAAGCAGGGACAGCCGGCGATGAGCAGTTCTTC.

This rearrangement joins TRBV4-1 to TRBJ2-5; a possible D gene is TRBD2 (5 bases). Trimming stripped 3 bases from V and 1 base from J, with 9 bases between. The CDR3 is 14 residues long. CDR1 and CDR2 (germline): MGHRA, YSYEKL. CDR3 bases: TGCGCCAGCAGCCACTTAGCGTTCCAAGAGACCCAGTACTTC. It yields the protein CASSHLAFQETQYF.

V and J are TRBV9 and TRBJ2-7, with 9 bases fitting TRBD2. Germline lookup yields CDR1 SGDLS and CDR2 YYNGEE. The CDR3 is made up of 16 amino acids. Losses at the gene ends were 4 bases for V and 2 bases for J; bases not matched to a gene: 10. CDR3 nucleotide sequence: TGTGCCAGCAGCCCCCGTGGGGTAGCGGGGGCCTACGAGCAGTACTTC. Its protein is CASSPRGVAGAYEQYF.

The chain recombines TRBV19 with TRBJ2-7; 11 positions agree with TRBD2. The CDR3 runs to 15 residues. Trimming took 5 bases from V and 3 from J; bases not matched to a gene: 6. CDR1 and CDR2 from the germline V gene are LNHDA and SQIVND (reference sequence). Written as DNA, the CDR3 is TGTGCCAGTAGTGTCGGGACTAGCGGAGTCTACGAGCAGTACTTC. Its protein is CASSVGTSGVYEQYF.

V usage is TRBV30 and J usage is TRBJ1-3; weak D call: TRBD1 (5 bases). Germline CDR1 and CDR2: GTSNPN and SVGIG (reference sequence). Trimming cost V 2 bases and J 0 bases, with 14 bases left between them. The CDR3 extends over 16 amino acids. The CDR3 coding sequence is TGTGCCTGGAGTTCGCCGACAGCGTTCTCTGGAAACACCATATATTTT. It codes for CAWSSPTAFSGNTIYF.